Below, one T cell receptor beta chain is given with its context. Its antigen remains undetermined. It has no much larger one-base neighbor in the sample; base qualities were not kept. These data belong to a study of early T cells in non-severe SARS-CoV-2 infection (dated by TCRdb to 2020 to 2023). In the study overall: Because TCR sequencing was done on bulk RNA from unsorted whole blood, the alpha and beta chains could not be paired.

Libraries were made using 5' RACE. Reads for this sample came from a NextSeq 500. The TCR library protocol attached unique molecular identifiers to individual cDNA molecules to correct for sequencing error and PCR bias. Both TCR alpha and beta chains were sequenced, and tight co-correlation was observed between alpha and beta sequence abundances in each sample. The published analysis was carried out like this. Decombinator V4 was used to perform V gene, J gene and CDR3 annotation of TCR sequences. TCRs were defined as expanded if a significant change between any two time points was detected under a Poisson model with p below 0.0001. Abundances of TCRs were expressed as counts per million after normalisation to the total number of TCRs sequenced in each sample. TRAV1-2 paired with TRAJ12, TRAJ20 or TRAJ33 defined MAIT TCRs, while TRAV10 paired with TRAJ18 defined iNKT TCRs. A search of VDJdb, accessed on 1 November 2021, was run for TCRs annotated to CMV, EBV and SARS-CoV-2, with TCRs annotated for multiple antigens excluded. TCRdb passed the public sequencing reads through fastp at Q25 and MiXCR, retaining productive beta sequences. Under each unique CDR3 protein, matching rows form one entry showing the most common genes and DNA. These V and J calls rely on TCRdb rather than the paper's analysis. A total of around 93,000 distinct CDR3 sequences appear in this sample, about an eighth of them only once. The ten most abundant clones make up 3.5% to 5% of the sample.

Set within a cohort of healthcare workers in London, UK, this nested case-control study involved weekly PCR testing of nasopharyngeal swabs along with blood sampling. Healthcare workers were recruited between 23 and 31 March 2020, during the week of the UK lockdown, and were followed weekly for up to roughly 15 weeks. At the junction V is shortened by 3 bases and J by 6 bases, with 16 bases in between. The CDR3 covers 14 residues, taking in both the cysteine and the phenylalanine. The only DNA kept is the CDR3, 42 bases in frame from the first base. Based on the germline V gene (reference sequence), the CDR1 and CDR2 sequences are DFQATT and SNEGSKA. General study outcomes and caveats: VDJdb matching was skewed toward anti-spike CD8 responses and likely underestimated virus-specific expansions by missing private and CD4 specificities.

The receptor was derived from an adult who was a healthcare worker with PCR-confirmed SARS-CoV-2 infection or an uninfected control (not recorded which). Sample: whole blood, taken at baseline. The rearrangement joined TRBV20-1 to TRBJ2-3; the D gene is possibly TRBD2, with 5 bases matching. The CDR3 protein sequence reads: CSARRARLYDTQYF. The bases are TGCAGTGCTAGGAGGGCGCGGCTATATGATACGCAGTATTTT.